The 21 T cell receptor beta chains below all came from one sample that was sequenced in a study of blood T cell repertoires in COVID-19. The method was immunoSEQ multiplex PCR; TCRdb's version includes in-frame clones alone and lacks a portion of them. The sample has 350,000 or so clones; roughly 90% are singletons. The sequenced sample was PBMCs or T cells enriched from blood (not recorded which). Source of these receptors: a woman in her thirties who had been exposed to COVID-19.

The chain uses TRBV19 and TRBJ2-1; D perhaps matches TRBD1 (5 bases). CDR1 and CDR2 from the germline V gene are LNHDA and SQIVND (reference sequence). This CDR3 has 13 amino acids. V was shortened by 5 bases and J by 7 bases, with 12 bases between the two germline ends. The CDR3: CASSDSFVNEQFF. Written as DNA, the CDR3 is TGTGCCAGTAGTGACAGCTTTGTGAATGAGCAGTTCTTC.

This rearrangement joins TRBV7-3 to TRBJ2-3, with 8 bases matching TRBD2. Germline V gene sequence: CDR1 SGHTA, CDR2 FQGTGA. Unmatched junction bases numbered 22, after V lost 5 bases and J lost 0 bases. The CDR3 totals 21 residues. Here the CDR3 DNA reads TGTGCCAGCAGCCCGCGGGGGCTAATCGGGAGGGCCGGTAGGAGCACAGATACGCAGTATTTT. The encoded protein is CASSPRGLIGRAGRSTDTQYF. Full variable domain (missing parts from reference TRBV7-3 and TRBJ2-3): GAGVSQTPSNKVTEKGKYVELRCDPISGHTALYWYRQSLGQGPEFLIYFQGTGAADDSGLPNDRFFAVRPEGSVSTLKIQRTERGDSAVYLCASSPRGLIGRAGRSTDTQYFGPGTRLTVL.

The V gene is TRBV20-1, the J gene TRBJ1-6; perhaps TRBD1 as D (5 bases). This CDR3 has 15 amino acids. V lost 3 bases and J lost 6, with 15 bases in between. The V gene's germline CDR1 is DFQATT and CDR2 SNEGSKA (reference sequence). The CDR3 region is CSASGARGTNSPLHF. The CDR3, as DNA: TGCAGTGCTAGTGGGGCCCGGGGAACTAATTCACCCCTCCACTTT.

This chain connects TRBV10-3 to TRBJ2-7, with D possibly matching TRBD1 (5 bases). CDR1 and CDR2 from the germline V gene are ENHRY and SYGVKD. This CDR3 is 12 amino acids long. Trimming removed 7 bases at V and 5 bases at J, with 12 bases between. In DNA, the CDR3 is TGTGCCATCATTGGGGCAGATCACGAGCAGTACTTC. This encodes CAIIGADHEQYF.

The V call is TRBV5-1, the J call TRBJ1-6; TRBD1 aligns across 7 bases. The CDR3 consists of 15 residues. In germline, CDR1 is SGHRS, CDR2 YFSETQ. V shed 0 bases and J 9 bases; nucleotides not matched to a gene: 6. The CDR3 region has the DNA TGCGCCAGCAGCTTGGGGCAGGGGGTACTTTCACCCCTCCACTTT. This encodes CASSLGQGVLSPLHF.

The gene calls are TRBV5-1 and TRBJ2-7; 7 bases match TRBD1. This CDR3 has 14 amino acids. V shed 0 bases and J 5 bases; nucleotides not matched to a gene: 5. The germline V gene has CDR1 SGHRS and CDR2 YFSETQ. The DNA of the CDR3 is TGCGCCAGCAGCTTGGAGACAGGGTACCACGAGCAGTACTTC. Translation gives CASSLETGYHEQYF.

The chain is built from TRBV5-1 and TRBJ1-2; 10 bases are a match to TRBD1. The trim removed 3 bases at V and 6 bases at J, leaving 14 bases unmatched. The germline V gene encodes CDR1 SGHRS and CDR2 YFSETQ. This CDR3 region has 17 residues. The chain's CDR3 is CASSYGFGGQGVDGYTF. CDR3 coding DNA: TGCGCCAGCAGCTATGGGTTCGGCGGACAGGGGGTCGATGGCTACACCTTC.

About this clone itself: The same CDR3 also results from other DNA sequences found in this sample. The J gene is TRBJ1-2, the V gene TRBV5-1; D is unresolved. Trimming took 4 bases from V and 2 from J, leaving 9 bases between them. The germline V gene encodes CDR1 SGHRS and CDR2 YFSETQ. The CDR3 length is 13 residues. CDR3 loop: CASSRDTNYGYTF. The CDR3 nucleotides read TGCGCCAGCAGCCGCGACACCAACTATGGCTACACCTTC.

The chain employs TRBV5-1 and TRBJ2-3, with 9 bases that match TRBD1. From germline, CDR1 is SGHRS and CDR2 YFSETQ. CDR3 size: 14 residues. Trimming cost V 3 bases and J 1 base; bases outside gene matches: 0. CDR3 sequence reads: CASSWTGGTDTQYF. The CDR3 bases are TGCGCCAGCAGCTGGACAGGGGGCACAGATACGCAGTATTTT. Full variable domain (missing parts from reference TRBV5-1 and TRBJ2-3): KAGVTQTPRYLIKTRGQQVTLSCSPISGHRSVSWYQQTPGQGLQFLFEYFSETQRNKGNFPGRFSGRQFSNSRSEMNVSTLELGDSALYLCASSWTGGTDTQYFGPGTRLTVL.

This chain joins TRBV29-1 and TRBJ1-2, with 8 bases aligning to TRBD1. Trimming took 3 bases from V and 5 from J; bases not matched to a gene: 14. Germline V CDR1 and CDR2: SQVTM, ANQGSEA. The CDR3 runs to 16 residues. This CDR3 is CSVDQTGEGRRYGYTF. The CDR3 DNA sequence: TGCAGCGTTGACCAGACAGGGGAGGGGAGAAGGTATGGCTACACCTTC.

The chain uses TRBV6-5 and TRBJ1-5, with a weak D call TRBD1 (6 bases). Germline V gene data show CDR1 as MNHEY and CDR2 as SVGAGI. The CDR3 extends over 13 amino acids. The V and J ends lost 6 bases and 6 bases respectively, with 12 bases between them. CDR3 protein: CASSPGVAQPQHF. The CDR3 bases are TGTGCCAGCAGCCCAGGGGTTGCTCAGCCCCAGCATTTT.

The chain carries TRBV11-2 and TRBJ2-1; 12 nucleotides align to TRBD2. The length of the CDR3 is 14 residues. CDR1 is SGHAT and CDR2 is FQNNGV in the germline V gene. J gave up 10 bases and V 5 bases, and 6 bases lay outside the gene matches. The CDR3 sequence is CASSRGLAGLEQFF. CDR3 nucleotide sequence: TGTGCCAGCAGCCGCGGACTAGCGGGATTGGAGCAGTTCTTC.

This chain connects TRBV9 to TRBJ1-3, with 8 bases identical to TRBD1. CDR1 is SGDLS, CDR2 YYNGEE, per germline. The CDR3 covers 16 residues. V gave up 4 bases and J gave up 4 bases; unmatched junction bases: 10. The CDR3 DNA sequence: TGTGCCAGCAGCTTTACCCGGGACAGGCCGGGAAACACCATATATTTT. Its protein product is CASSFTRDRPGNTIYF. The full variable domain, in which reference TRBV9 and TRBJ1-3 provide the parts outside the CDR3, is DSGVTQTPKHLITATGQRVTLRCSPRSGDLSVYWYQQSLDQGLQFLIQYYNGEERAKGNILERFSAQQFPDLHSELNLSSLELGDSALYFCASSFTRDRPGNTIYFGEGSWLTVV.

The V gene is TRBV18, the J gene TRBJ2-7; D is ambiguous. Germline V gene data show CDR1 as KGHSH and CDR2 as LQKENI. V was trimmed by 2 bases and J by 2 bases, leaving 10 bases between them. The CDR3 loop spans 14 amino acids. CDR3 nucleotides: TGTGCCAGCTCACCAACGGGTGTCCCCTACGAGCAGTACTTC. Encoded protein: CASSPTGVPYEQYF.

CDR3: CASSSGFLISEQYF. Here the CDR3 DNA reads TGCGCCAGCAGTTCAGGGTTTTTAATCTCCGAGCAGTACTTC. The chain carries TRBV10-1 and TRBJ2-7, with a possible D match to TRBD1 (5 bases). V dropped 5 bases and J dropped 6 bases, with 17 bases sitting between them. CDR3 size: 14 residues. Germline loops: CDR1 WNHNN, CDR2 SYGVQD (reference sequence).

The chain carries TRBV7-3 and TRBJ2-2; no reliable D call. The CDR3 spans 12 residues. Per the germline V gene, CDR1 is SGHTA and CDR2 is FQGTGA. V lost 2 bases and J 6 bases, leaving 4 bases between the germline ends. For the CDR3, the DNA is TGTGCCAGCAGCTTACGGGCCGGGGAGCTGTTTTTT. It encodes CASSLRAGELFF. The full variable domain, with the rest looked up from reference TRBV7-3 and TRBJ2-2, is GAGVSQTPSNKVTEKGKYVELRCDPISGHTALYWYRQSLGQGPEFLIYFQGTGAADDSGLPNDRFFAVRPEGSVSTLKIQRTERGDSAVYLCASSLRAGELFFGEGSRLTVL.

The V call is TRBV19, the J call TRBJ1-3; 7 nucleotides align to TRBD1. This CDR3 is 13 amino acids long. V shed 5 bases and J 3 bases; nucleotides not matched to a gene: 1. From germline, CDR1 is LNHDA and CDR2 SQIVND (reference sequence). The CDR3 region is CASSRDSGNTIYF. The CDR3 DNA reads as TGTGCCAGTAGTCGGGACAGTGGAAACACCATATATTTT.

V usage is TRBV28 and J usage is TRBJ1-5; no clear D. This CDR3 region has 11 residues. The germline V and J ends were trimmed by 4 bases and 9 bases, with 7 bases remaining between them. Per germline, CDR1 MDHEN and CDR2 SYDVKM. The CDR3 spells CASSWEGPQHF. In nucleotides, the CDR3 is TGTGCCAGCAGTTGGGAGGGGCCCCAGCATTTT.

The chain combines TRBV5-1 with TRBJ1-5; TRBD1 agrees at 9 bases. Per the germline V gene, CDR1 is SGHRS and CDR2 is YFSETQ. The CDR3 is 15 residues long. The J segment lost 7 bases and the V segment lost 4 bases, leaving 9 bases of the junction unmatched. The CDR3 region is CASSPGTGRGQPQHF. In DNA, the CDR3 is TGCGCCAGCAGCCCGGGGACAGGGCGAGGGCAGCCCCAGCATTTT.

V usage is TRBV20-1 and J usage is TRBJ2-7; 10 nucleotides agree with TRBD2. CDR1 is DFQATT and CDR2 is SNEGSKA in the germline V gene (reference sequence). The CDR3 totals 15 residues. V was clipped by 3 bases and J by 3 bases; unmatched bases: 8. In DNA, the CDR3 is TGCAGTGCTAGTTTAAGCGGGAGGGCTATCTACGAGCAGTACTTC. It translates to CSASLSGRAIYEQYF.

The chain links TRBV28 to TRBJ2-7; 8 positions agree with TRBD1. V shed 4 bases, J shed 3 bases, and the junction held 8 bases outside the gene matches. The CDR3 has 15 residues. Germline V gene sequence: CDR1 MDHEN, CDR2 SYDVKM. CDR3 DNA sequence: TGTGCCAGCAGTTCAGGACAGGGATCCGACTACGAGCAGTACTTC. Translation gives CASSSGQGSDYEQYF.